This TCR beta chain was documented in a study of cytomegalovirus exposure and HLA in healthy donors. Findings of the study overall: Published work reported that the classifier diagnosed cytomegalovirus status with high specificity and sensitivity. A list of 150 or so TCR beta chains associated with cytomegalovirus was given. A few CMV-associated chains were confirmed in vitro to be specific for CMV antigens.

With regard to this clone: Antigen specificity is unknown.

The CDR3 sequence is 15 residues long. V was pared by 4 bases and J by 2 bases, with 5 bases of the junction left unmatched. Per germline, CDR1 SGHRS and CDR2 YFSETQ. The repertoire was sequenced with immunoSEQ multiplex PCR; TCRdb's copy has only in-frame clones and lacks some. The sample has about 130,000 clones; around nine tenths are singletons. While the first cohort had 700 or so subjects, the donors belonged to the separate validation cohort of more than 95 subjects. The source is a man younger than 45 in good health and CMV-seronegative. Sequencing input: PBMCs. The chain couples TRBV5-1 to TRBJ2-3; 9 bases are a match to TRBD1. CDR3 in DNA: TGCGCCAGCAGCCTCACAGGGGGCCCCACAGATACGCAGTATTTT. Translation gives CASSLTGGPTDTQYF.